This TCR beta chain derives from a study of early T cells in non-severe SARS-CoV-2 infection. Background on the study: Sequencing targeted bulk RNA from unsorted whole blood, leaving chains unpaired.

This clonotype was detected ten times or more. Its antigen is as yet unknown. Study observations and caveats: VDJdb matching, biased toward anti-spike CD8 responses, missed private and CD4 specificities.

Unique molecular identifiers were attached to individual cDNA molecules. MiXCR, run by TCRdb on the 5' RACE reads, gives a single entry per CDR3 protein. Of around 77,000 distinct CDR3 sequences in the sample, approximately 5% are singletons; the top ten hold around 7.3%. Trimming took 5 bases from V and 4 from J; bases not matched to a gene: 7. The CDR3 has 14 residues. From germline, CDR1 is SGHAT and CDR2 FQDESV (reference sequence). The source of this sequence is an adult who was a healthcare worker with PCR-confirmed SARS-CoV-2 infection or an uninfected control (not recorded which). Material: whole blood, obtained at baseline. The chain couples TRBV11-1 to TRBJ2-7; TRBD2 matches at 8 bases. This CDR3 reads CASSQTSGPYEQYF. DNA for the CDR3: TGTGCCAGCAGCCAAACTAGCGGTCCTTACGAGCAGTACTTC.